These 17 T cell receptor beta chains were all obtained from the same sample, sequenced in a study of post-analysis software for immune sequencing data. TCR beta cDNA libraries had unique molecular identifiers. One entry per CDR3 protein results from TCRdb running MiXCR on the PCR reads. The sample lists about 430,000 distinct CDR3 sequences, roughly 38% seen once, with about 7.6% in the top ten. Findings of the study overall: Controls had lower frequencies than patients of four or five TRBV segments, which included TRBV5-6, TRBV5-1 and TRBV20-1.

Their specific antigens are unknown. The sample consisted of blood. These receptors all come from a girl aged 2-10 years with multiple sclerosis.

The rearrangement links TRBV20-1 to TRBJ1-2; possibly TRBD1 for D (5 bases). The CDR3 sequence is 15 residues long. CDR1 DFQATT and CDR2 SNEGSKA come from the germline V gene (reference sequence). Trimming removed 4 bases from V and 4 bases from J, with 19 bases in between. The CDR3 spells CSATRRDGPTYGYTF. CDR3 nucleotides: TGCAGTGCTACGAGGCGGGACGGACCGACCTATGGCTACACCTTC.

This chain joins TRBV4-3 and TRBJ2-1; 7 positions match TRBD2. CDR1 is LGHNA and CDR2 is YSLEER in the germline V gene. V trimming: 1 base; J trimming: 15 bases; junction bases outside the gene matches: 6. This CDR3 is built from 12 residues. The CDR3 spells CASSQVGGGLFF. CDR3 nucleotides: TGCGCCAGCAGCCAAGTGGGGGGAGGGTTGTTCTTC.

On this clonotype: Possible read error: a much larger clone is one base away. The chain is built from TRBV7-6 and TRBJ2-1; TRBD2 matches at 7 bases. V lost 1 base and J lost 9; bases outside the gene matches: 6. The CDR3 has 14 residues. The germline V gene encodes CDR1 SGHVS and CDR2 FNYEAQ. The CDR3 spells CASSLGLAVAEQFF. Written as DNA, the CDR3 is TGTGCCAGCAGCTTAGGACTAGCTGTCGCTGAGCAGTTCTTC.

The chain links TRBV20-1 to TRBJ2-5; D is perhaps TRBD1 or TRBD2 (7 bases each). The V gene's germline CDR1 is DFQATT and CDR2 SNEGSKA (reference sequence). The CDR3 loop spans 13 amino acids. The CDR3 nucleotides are TGCAGCGCGACCAACAGGGGAGGGAAGACCCAGTACTTC. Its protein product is CSATNRGGKTQYF.

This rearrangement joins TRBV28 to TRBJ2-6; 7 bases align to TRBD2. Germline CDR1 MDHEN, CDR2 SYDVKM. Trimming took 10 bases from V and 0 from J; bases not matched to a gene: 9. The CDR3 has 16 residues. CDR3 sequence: CAIQRLASSGANVLTF. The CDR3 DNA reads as TGTGCCATCCAACGACTAGCCTCCTCTGGGGCCAACGTCCTGACTTTC.

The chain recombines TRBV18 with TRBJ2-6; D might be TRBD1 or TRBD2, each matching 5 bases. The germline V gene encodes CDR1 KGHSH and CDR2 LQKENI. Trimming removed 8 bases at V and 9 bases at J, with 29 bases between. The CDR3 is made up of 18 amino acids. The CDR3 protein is CASPRISGTMGPDNVLTF. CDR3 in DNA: TGTGCCAGCCCCCGTATCTCCGGGACGATGGGCCCGGACAACGTCCTGACTTTC.

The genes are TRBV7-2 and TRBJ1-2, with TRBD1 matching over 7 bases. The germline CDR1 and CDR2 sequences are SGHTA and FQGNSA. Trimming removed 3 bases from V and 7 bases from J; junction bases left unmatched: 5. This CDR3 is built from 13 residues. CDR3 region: CASSLDRLRGYTF. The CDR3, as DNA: TGTGCCAGCAGCTTGGACAGGCTTCGTGGCTACACCTTC.

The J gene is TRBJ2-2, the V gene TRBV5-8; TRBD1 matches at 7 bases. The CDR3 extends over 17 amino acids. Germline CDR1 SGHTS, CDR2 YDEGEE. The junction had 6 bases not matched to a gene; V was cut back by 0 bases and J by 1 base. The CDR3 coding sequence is TGTGCCAGCAGCTTGGTCCGGGACAGCGTGAACACCGGGGAGCTGTTTTTT. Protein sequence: CASSLVRDSVNTGELFF.

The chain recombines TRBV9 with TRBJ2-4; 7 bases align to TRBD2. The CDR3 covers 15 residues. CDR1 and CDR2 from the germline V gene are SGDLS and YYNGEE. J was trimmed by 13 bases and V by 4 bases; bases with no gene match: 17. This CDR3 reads CASSIASVPAGEQYF. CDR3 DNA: TGTGCCAGCAGCATAGCTAGTGTACCCGCGGGGGAGCAGTACTTC.

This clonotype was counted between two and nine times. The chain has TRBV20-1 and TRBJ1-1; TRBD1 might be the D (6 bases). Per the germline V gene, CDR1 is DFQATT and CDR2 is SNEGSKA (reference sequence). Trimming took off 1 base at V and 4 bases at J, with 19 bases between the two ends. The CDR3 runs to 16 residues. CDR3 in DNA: TGCAGTGCTAGAGTGTATGCAGGGGAGGTGGGCACTGAAGCTTTCTTT. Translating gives CSARVYAGEVGTEAFF.

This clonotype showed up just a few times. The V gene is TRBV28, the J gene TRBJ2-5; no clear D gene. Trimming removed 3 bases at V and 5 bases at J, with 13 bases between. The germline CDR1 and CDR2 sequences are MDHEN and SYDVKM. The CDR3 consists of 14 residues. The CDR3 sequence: CASSFSHLTETQYF. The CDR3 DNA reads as TGTGCCAGCAGTTTCAGCCATCTTACGGAGACCCAGTACTTC.

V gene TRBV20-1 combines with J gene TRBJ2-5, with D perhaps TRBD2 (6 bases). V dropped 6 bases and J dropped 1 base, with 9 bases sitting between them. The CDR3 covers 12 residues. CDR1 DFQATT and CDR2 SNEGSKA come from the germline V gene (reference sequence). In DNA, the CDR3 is TGCAGTGCGACGGGAGTCCAAGAGACCCAGTACTTC. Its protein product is CSATGVQETQYF.

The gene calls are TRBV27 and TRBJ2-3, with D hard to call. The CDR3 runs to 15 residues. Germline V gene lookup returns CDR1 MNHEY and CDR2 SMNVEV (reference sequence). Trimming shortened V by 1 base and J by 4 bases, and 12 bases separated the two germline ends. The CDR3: CASSLWASLPDTQYF. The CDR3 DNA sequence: TGTGCCAGCAGTTTATGGGCTAGTCTTCCAGATACGCAGTATTTT.

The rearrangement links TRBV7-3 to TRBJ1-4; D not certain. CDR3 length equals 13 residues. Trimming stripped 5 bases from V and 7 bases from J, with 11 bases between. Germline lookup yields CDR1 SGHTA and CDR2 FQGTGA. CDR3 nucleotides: TGTGCCAGCAGCCAGCGACCGGGTGAAAAACTGTTTTTT. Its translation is CASSQRPGEKLFF.

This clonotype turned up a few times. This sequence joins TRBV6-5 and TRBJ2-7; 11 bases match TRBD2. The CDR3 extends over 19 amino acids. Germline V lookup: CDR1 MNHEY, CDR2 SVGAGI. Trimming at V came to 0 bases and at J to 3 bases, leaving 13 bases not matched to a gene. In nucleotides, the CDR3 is TGTGCCAGCAGTTACTCGTTCCTAGCGGGGGGTTTAAACGGCTACGAGCAGTACTTC. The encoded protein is CASSYSFLAGGLNGYEQYF.

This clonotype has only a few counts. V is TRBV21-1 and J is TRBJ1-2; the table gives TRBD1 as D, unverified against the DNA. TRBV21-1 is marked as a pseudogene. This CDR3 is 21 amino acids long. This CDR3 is CASRQTKRRVIGGWVNYGYTF. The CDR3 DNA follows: TGTGCCAGCAGACAAACCAAAAGAAGGGTCATCGGGGGCTGGGTAAACTATGGCTACACCTTC.

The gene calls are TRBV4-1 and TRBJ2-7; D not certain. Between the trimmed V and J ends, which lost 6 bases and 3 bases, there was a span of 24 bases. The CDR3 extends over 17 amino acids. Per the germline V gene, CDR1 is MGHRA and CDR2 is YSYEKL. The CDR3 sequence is CASSLVERRTLGYEQYF. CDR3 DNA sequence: TGCGCCAGCAGTCTCGTAGAGAGACGGACGCTTGGCTACGAGCAGTACTTC.